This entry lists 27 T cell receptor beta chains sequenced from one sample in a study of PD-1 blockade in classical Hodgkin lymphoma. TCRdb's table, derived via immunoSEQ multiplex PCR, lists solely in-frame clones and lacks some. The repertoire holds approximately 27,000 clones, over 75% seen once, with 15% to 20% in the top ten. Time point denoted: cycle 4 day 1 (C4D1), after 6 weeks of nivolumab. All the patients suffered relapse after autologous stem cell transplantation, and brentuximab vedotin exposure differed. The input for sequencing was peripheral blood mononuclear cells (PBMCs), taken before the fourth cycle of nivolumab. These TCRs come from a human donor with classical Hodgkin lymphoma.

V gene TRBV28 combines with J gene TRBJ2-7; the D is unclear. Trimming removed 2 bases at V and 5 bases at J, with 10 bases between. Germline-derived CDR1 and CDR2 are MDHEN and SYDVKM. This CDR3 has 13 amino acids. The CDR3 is CASSLENRNEQYF. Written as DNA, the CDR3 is TGTGCCAGCAGTTTAGAGAATCGGAACGAGCAGTACTTC.

The CDR3 sequence: CATRTSHVEAFF. The CDR3 DNA reads TGTGCCACCCGGACATCTCATGTTGAAGCTTTCTTT. The V gene is TRBV19, the J gene TRBJ1-1, with TRBD1 as a possible D gene (5 bases). Germline V gene lookup returns CDR1 LNHDA and CDR2 SQIVND (reference sequence). Trimming took 10 bases from V and 7 from J, leaving 16 bases between them. The CDR3 has 12 amino acids. Supplemented by reference TRBV19 and TRBJ1-1, the full variable domain reads DGGITQSPKYLFRKEGQNVTLSCEQNLNHDAMYWYRQDPGQGLRLIYYSQIVNDFQKGDIAEGYSVSREKKESFPLTVTSAQKNPTAFYLCATRTSHVEAFFGQGTRLTVV.

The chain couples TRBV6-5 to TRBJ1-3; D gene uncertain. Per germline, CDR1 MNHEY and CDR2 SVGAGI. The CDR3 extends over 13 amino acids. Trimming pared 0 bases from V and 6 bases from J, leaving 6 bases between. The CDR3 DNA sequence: TGTGCCAGCAGTTACTCGATCCTAAACACCATATATTTT. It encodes CASSYSILNTIYF.

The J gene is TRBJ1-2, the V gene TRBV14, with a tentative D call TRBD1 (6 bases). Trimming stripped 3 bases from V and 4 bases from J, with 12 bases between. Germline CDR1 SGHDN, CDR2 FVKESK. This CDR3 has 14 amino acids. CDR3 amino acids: CASSHRDTTYGYTF. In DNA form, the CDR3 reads TGTGCCAGCAGCCACCGGGACACCACCTATGGCTACACCTTC.

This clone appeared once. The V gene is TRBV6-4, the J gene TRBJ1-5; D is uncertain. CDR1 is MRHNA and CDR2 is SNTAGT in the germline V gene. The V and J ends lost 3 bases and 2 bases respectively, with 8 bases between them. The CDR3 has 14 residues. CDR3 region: CASSETRGNQPQHF. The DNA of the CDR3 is TGTGCCAGCAGTGAAACAAGGGGCAATCAGCCCCAGCATTTT.

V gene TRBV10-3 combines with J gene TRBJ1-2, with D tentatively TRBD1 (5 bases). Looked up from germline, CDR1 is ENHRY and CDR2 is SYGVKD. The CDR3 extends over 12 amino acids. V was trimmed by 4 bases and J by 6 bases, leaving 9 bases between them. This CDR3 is CAISVPRDGYTF. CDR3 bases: TGTGCCATCAGTGTTCCCAGGGATGGCTACACCTTC.

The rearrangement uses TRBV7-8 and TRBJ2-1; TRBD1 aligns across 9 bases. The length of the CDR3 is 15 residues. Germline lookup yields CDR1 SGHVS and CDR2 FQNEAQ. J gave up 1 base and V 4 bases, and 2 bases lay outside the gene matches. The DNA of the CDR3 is TGTGCCAGCAGCTCCGGGACAGGGTCCTACAATGAGCAGTTCTTC. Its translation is CASSSGTGSYNEQFF.

The CDR3 region is CASSLTPPENYGYTF. CDR3 bases: TGTGCCAGCAGTCTGACACCCCCGGAGAACTATGGCTACACCTTC. This rearrangement joins TRBV6-5 to TRBJ1-2; no reliable D call. The CDR3 has 15 amino acids. Germline-derived CDR1 and CDR2 are MNHEY and SVGAGI. Deletions cut 5 bases from V and 2 bases from J, with 15 bases between.

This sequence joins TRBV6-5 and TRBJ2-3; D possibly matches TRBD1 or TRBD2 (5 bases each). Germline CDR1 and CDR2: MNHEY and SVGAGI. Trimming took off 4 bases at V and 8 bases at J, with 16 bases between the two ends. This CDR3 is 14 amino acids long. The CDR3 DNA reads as TGTGCCAGCAGTTTGACTAACCAGGGACCTACGCAGTATTTT. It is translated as CASSLTNQGPTQYF.

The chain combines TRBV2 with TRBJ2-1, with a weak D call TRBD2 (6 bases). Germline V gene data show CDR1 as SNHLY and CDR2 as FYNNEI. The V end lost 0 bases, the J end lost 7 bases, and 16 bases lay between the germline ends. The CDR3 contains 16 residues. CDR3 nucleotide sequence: TGTGCCAGCAGTGAAGCGCTTACGGGGGTGGGGAATGAGCAGTTCTTC. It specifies CASSEALTGVGNEQFF. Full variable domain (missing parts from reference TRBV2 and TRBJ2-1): EPEVTQTPSHQVTQMGQEVILRCVPISNHLYFYWYRQILGQKVEFLVSFYNNEISEKSEIFDDQFSVERPDGSNFTLKIRSTKLEDSAMYFCASSEALTGVGNEQFFGPGTRLTVL.

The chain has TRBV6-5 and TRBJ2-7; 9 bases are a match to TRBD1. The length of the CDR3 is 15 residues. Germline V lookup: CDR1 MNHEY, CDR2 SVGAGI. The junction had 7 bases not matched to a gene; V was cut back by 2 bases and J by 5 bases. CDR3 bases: TGTGCCAGCAGTTACGGAGGGACAGGGATCCACGAGCAGTACTTC. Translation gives CASSYGGTGIHEQYF.

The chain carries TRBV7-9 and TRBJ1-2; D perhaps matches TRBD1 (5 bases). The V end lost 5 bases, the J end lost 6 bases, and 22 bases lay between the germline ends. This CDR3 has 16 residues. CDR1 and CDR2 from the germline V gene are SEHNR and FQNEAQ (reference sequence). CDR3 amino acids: CASSHWGGTLFDGYTF. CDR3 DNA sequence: TGTGCCAGCAGCCACTGGGGGGGGACCCTCTTTGATGGCTACACCTTC. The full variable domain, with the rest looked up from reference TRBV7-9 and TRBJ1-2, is DTGVSQNPRHKITKRGQNVTFRCDPISEHNRLYWYRQTLGQGPEFLTYFQNEAQLEKSRLLSDRFSAERPKGSFSTLEIQRTEQGDSAMYLCASSHWGGTLFDGYTFGSGTRLTVV.

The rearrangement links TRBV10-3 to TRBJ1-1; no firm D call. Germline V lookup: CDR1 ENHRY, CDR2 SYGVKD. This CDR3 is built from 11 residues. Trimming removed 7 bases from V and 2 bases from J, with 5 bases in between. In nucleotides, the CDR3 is TGTGCCATCAATCCCAACACTGAAGCTTTCTTT. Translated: CAINPNTEAFF.

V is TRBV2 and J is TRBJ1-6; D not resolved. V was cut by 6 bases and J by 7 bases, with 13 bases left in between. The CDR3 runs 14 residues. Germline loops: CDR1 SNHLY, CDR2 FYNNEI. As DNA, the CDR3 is TGTGCCAGCAGCTTCGAAAGGGAAAATTCACCCCTCCACTTT. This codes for CASSFERENSPLHF.

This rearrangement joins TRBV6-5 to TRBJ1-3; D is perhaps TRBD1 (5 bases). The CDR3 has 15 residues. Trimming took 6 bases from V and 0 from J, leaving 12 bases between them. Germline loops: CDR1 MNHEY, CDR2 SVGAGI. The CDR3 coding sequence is TGTGCCAGCAGCCCGGGACCGAACTCTGGAAACACCATATATTTT. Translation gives CASSPGPNSGNTIYF.

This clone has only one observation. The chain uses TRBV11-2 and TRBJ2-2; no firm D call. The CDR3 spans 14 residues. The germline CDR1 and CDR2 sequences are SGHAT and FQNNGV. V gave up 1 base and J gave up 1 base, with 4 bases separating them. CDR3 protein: CASSLVGNTGELFF. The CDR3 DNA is TGTGCCAGCAGCTTAGTGGGGAACACCGGGGAGCTGTTTTTT.

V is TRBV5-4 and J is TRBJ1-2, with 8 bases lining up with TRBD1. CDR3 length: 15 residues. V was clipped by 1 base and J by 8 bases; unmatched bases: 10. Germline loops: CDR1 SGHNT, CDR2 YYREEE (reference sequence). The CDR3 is CASSLPLGTGGGYTF. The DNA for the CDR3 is TGTGCCAGCAGCTTGCCTCTAGGGACAGGCGGAGGCTACACCTTC.

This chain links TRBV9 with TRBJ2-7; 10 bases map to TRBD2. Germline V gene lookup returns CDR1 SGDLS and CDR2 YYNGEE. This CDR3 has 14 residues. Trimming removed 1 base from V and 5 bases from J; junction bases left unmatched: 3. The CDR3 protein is CASSVLAGEDEQYF. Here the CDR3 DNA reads TGTGCCAGCAGCGTACTAGCGGGGGAGGACGAGCAGTACTTC.

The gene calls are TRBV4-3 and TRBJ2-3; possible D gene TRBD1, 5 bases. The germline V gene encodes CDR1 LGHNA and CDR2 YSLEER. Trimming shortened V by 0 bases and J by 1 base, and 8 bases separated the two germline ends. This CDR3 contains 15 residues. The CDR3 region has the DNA TGCGCCAGCAGCCAAGAGCCCAGGGGCACAGATACGCAGTATTTT. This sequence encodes CASSQEPRGTDTQYF.

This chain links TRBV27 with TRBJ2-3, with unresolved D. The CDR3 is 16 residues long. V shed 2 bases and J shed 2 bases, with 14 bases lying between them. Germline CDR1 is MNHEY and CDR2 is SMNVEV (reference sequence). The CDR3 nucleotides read TGTGCCAGCAGTTTAACTCCCTCTGGGTTCACAGATACGCAGTATTTT. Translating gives CASSLTPSGFTDTQYF.

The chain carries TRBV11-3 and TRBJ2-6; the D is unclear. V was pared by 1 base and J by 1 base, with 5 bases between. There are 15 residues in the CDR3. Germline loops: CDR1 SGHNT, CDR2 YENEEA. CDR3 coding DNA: TGTGCCAGCAGCTTAGGGGGATCTGGGGCCAACGTCCTGACTTTC. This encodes CASSLGGSGANVLTF. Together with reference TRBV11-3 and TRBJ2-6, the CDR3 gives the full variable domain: EAGVVQSPRYKIIEKKQPVAFWCNPISGHNTLYWYLQNLGQGPELLIRYENEEAVDDSQLPKDRFSAERLKGVDSTLKIQPAELGDSAVYLCASSLGGSGANVLTFGAGSRLTVL.

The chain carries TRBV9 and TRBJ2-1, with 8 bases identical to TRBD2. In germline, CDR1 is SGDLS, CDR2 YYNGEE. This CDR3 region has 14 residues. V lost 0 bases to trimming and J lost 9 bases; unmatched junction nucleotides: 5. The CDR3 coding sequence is TGTGCCAGCAGCGTAGACGGGGGGGCGGTTGAGCAGTTCTTC. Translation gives CASSVDGGAVEQFF. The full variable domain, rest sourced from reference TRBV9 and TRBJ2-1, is DSGVTQTPKHLITATGQRVTLRCSPRSGDLSVYWYQQSLDQGLQFLIQYYNGEERAKGNILERFSAQQFPDLHSELNLSSLELGDSALYFCASSVDGGAVEQFFGPGTRLTVL.

CDR3 DNA sequence: TGTGCCAGCGGAAGGACGGAAGGTGCAGATACGCAGTATTTT. Translated, it gives CASGRTEGADTQYF. The J gene is TRBJ2-3, the V gene TRBV9, with D hard to call. V lost 7 bases and J lost 4, with 16 bases in between. CDR1 is SGDLS, CDR2 YYNGEE, per germline. This CDR3 has 14 amino acids.

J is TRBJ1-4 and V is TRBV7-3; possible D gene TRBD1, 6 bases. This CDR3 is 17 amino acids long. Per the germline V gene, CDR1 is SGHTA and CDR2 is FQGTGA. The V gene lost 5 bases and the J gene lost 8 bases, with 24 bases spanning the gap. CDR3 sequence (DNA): TGTGCCAGCAGCCAATTAAGGCTTCAGGGGATAAGCGAAAAACTGTTTTTT. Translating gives CASSQLRLQGISEKLFF. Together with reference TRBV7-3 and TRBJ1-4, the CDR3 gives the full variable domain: GAGVSQTPSNKVTEKGKYVELRCDPISGHTALYWYRQSLGQGPEFLIYFQGTGAADDSGLPNDRFFAVRPEGSVSTLKIQRTERGDSAVYLCASSQLRLQGISEKLFFGSGTQLSVL.

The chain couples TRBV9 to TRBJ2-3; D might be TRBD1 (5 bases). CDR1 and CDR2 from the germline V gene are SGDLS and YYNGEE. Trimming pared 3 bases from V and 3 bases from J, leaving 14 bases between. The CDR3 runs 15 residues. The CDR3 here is CASSGPGMSTDTQYF. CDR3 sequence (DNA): TGTGCCAGCAGCGGACCAGGGATGTCAACAGATACGCAGTATTTT. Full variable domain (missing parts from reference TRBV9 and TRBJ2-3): DSGVTQTPKHLITATGQRVTLRCSPRSGDLSVYWYQQSLDQGLQFLIQYYNGEERAKGNILERFSAQQFPDLHSELNLSSLELGDSALYFCASSGPGMSTDTQYFGPGTRLTVL.

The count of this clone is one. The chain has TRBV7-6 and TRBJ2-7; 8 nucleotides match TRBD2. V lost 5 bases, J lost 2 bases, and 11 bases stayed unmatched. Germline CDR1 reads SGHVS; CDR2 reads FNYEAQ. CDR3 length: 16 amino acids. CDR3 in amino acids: CASSPGPAGATYEQYF. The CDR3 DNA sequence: TGTGCCAGCAGCCCGGGACCAGCGGGGGCTACCTACGAGCAGTACTTC.

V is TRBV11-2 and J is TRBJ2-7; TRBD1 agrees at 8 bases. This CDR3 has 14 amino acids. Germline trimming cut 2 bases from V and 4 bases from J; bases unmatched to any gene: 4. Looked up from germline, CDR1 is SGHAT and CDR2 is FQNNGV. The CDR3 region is CASSLNRGTYEQYF. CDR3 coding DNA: TGTGCCAGCAGCTTAAACAGGGGGACGTACGAGCAGTACTTC.